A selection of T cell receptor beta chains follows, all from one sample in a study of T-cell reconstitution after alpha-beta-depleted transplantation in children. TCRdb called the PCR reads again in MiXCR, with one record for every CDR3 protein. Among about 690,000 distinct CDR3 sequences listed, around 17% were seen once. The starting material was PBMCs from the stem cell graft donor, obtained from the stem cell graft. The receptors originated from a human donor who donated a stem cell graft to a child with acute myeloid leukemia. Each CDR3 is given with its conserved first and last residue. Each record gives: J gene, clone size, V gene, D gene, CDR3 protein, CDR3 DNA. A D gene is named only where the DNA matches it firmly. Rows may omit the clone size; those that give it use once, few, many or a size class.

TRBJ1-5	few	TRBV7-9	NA	CASSLVRGVSNQPQHF	TGTGCCAGCAGCTTAGTTAGGGGGGTAAGCAATCAGCCCCAGCATTTT
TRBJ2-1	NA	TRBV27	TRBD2	CASSPRLAGKDEQFF	TGTGCCAGCAGTCCCCGACTAGCGGGCAAGGATGAGCAGTTCTTC
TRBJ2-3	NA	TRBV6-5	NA	CASSYFRGITDTQYF	TGTGCCAGCAGTTACTTCCGTGGGATCACAGATACGCAGTATTTT
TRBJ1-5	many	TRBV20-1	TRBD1	CSATGQESQPQHF	TGCAGTGCTACGGGACAGGAGTCTCAGCCCCAGCATTTT
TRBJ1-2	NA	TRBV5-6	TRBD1	CASSFTGGTGPNYGYTF	TGTGCCAGCAGCTTCACAGGGGGTACGGGCCCTAACTATGGCTACACCTTC
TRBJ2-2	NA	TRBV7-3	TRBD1	CASSLGTGNGELFF	TGTGCCAGCAGCTTAGGGACAGGGAACGGGGAGCTGTTTTTT
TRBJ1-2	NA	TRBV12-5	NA	CASGLTPPINYGYTF	TGTGCTAGTGGTTTGACCCCCCCCATTAACTATGGCTACACCTTC
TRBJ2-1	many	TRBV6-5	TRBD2	CASSYPMSGGRHGEQFF	TGTGCCAGCAGTTACCCCATGAGCGGGGGGCGTCATGGTGAGCAGTTCTTC
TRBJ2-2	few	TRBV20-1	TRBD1	CSASQTGALSTGELFF	TGCAGTGCTAGCCAGACAGGGGCCCTAAGCACCGGGGAGCTGTTTTTT
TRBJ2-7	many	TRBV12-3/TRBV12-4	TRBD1	CASSSPRGSYEQYF	TGTGCCAGCAGTTCTCCCAGGGGGTCCTACGAGCAGTACTTC
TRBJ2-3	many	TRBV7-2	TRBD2	CASSFSGGAGADTQYF	TGTGCCAGCAGCTTTAGCGGGGGCGCTGGGGCAGATACGCAGTATTTT
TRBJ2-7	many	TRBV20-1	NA	CSATPERSYEQYF	TGCAGTGCCACCCCAGAGAGGTCCTACGAGCAGTACTTC
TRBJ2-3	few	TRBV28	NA	CASSPRGGQYVDTQYF	TGTGCCAGCAGTCCCAGGGGCGGACAGTACGTCGATACGCAGTATTTT
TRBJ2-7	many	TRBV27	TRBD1	CASRSPGQGINEQYF	TGTGCCAGCCGTTCCCCGGGACAGGGTATCAACGAGCAGTACTTC
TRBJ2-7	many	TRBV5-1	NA	CASSMTDYHEQYF	TGCGCCAGCAGCATGACAGACTACCACGAGCAGTACTTC
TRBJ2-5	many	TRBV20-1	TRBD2	CSQKPGLGHSETQYF	TGCAGCCAAAAACCGGGACTAGGTCATTCAGAGACCCAGTACTTC
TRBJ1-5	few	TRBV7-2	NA	CASSLQSGNQPQHF	TGTGCCAGCAGCTTACAAAGCGGCAATCAGCCCCAGCATTTT
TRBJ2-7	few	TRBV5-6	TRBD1	CASSSGAGTGSHEQYF	TGTGCCAGCAGCTCGGGCGCCGGGACAGGGTCTCACGAGCAGTACTTC
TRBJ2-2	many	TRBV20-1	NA	CSASFQENTGELFF	TGCAGTGCTAGTTTCCAGGAGAACACCGGGGAGCTGTTTTTT
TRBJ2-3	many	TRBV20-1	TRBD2	CSAGRAGADTQYF	TGCAGTGCTGGAAGGGCGGGAGCAGATACGCAGTATTTT
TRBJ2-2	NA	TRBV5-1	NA	CASSLGGFNTGELFF	TGCGCCAGCAGCTTGGGAGGGTTCAACACCGGGGAGCTGTTTTTT
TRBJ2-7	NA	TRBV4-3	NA	CASSLALGDSYEQYF	TGCGCCAGCAGCCTCGCATTGGGCGACTCCTACGAGCAGTACTTC
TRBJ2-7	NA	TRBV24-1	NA	CATSAGTQPPYEQYF	TGTGCCACCAGTGCCGGGACACAACCCCCCTACGAGCAGTACTTC
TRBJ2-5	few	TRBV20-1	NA	CSAAVEGKETQYF	TGCAGTGCTGCGGTGGAGGGGAAAGAGACCCAGTACTTC
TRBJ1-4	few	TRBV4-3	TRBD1	CASSPSGGNNEKLFF	TGCGCCAGCAGCCCTTCAGGGGGAAATAATGAAAAACTGTTTTTT
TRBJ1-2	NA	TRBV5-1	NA	CASSPMTLGHGYTF	TGCGCCAGCAGCCCGATGACCCTTGGCCATGGCTACACCTTC
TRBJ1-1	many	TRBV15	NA	CATSRDAGNTEAFF	TGTGCCACCAGCAGAGATGCCGGGAACACTGAAGCTTTCTTT
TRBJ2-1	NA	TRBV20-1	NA	CSARVKGGWSGPQFF	TGCAGTGCTAGAGTCAAGGGGGGGTGGTCAGGTCCGCAGTTCTTC
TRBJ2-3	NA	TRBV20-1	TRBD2	CSASWLAGTDTQYF	TGCAGTGCTAGTTGGCTAGCGGGGACAGATACGCAGTATTTT
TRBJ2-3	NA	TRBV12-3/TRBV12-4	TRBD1	CASGPYRDSLTDTQYF	TGTGCCAGCGGACCCTACCGGGACAGCCTCACAGATACGCAGTATTTT
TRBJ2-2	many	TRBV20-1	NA	CSARDPGPGGVGELFF	TGCAGTGCTAGAGATCCTGGCCCAGGAGGGGTCGGGGAGCTGTTTTTT
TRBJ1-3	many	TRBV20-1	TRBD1	CSVTGAASSGNTIYF	TGCAGTGTCACAGGGGCCGCTTCCTCTGGAAACACCATATATTTT
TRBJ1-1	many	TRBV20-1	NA	CSASPGAELNTEAFF	TGCAGTGCTAGCCCGGGGGCCGAGCTGAACACTGAAGCTTTCTTT
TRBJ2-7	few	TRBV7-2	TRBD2	CASTLAGDPYEQYF	TGTGCCAGCACCCTAGCGGGGGACCCTTACGAGCAGTACTTC
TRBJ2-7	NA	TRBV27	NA	CASSLWGNSYEQYF	TGTGCCAGCAGTTTATGGGGGAACTCCTACGAGCAGTACTTC
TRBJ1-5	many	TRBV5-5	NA	CASSLESSYSNQPQHF	TGTGCCAGCAGCTTGGAATCCAGTTATAGCAATCAGCCCCAGCATTTT
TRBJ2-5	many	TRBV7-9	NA	CASSQFTSGETQYF	TGTGCCAGCAGCCAGTTTACTAGTGGAGAGACCCAGTACTTC
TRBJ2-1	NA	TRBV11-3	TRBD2	CASSFSALGTSSYNEQFF	TGTGCCAGCAGCTTTTCGGCCCTAGGGACTAGCTCCTACAATGAGCAGTTCTTC
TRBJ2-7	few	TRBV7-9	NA	CASSLGGNYEQYF	TGTGCCAGCAGCTTAGGGGGAAACTACGAGCAGTACTTC
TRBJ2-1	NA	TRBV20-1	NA	CCATSGPLSYNEQFF	TGCTGTGCTACGTCGGGGCCTTTATCCTACAATGAGCAGTTCTTC
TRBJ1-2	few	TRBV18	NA	CASSPRDARLGGYTF	TGTGCCAGCTCACCCCGGGATGCCCGTCTGGGAGGCTACACCTTC
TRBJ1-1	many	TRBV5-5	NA	CASSLPAWGNTEAFF	TGTGCCAGCAGCTTGCCAGCCTGGGGGAACACTGAAGCTTTCTTT
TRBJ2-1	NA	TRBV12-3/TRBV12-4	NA	CAIRGTSSYNEQFF	TGTGCCATTCGCGGGACGAGCTCCTACAATGAGCAGTTCTTC
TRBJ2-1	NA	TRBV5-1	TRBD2	CASSPVTSGGVNEQFF	TGCGCCAGCAGCCCAGTGACTAGCGGGGGAGTAAATGAGCAGTTCTTC
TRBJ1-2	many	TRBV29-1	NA	CSAQRGANNYGYTF	TGCAGCGCCCAACGGGGGGCCAACAACTATGGCTACACCTTC
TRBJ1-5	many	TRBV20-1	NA	CSARDPRIQQPQHF	TGCAGTGCTAGAGATCCGAGGATCCAGCAGCCCCAGCATTTT
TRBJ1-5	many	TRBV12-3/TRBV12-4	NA	CASRLTGTQPQHF	TGTGCCAGCAGGCTCACAGGGACCCAGCCCCAGCATTTT
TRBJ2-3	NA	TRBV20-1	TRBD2	CSASPLSGGTDTQYF	TGCAGTGCTAGCCCCCTTAGCGGGGGCACAGATACGCAGTATTTT
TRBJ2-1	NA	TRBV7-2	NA	CASSSPTGWNEQFF	TGTGCCAGCAGCTCCCCCACAGGGTGGAATGAGCAGTTCTTC
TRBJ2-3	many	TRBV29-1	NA	CSVRSGTQYF	TGCAGCGTTCGTAGTGGAACGCAGTATTTT
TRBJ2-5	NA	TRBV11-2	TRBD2	CASREGLAFGSQETQYF	TGTGCCAGCAGGGAGGGACTAGCGTTTGGGTCTCAAGAGACCCAGTACTTC
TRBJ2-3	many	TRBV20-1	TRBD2	CSASGSLSGRIDTQYF	TGCAGTGCCTCGGGTTCCTTAAGCGGGAGGATAGATACGCAGTATTTT
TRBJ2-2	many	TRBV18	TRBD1	CASSPSTGGTGELFF	TGTGCCAGCTCACCATCCACAGGGGGAACCGGGGAGCTGTTTTTT
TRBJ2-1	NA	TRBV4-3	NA	CASSQVWGGASYNEQFF	TGCGCCAGCAGCCAAGTGTGGGGGGGGGCCTCCTACAATGAGCAGTTCTTC
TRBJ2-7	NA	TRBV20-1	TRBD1	CSARDRQTSYEQYF	TGCAGTGCTAGGGACAGGCAGACCTCCTACGAGCAGTACTTC